This T cell receptor beta chain was found in a study of blood T cells in healthy people across ages. The V gene's germline CDR1 is ENHRY and CDR2 SYGVKD. V trimming: 3 bases; J trimming: 0 bases; junction bases outside the gene matches: 10. This CDR3 is built from 18 residues. The second PCR ran 7 to 11 cycles with a sample-barcoded 5' primer and J-beta primers. TCRdb recomputed calls from the 5' RACE reads with MiXCR, one row per CDR3 protein. The repertoire consists of under 800,000 distinct CDR3 sequences, with about 42% occurring once and the leading ten covering 20% to 25%. The TCR comes from a woman in her sixties or seventies in good health. The chain links TRBV10-3 to TRBJ2-3; TRBD2 matches at 9 bases. Specimen: blood. The DNA for the CDR3 is TGTGCCATCAGTGAAATGGTAGCGGGGGTTCCTAGCACAGATACGCAGTATTTT. This codes for CAISEMVAGVPSTDTQYF.